Included here is one T cell receptor beta chain sequence, with context. Its specific antigen is unknown. Base qualities are missing; no much larger clone stands one base away. All of the isolated RNA was reverse transcribed with the High Capacity cDNA Reverse Transcription Kit, so expressed TCRB transcripts were sequenced. Deep immunoSEQ sequencing was performed on naive, central memory and regulatory T cell samples, with an average of around 3.4 million total reads per sample. Sorted cells were lysed in RLT buffer, and RNA was extracted using DNase-treated RNeasy Micro or Mini kits according to cell number. Each cell subset was processed on its own to prevent cross-contamination, while patient and healthy donor samples were processed together. The immunoSEQ multiplex PCR was used to amplify TCRB sequences from cDNA, yielding 87-bp fragments that span the CDR3 region. Sequencing of the amplicons was done on the Illumina HiSeq platform. The authors' analysis ran thus. Synthetic template baselines were used to correct PCR bias computationally, reads within Hamming distance 2 were collapsed, and singletons that could not be merged were discarded. Reads were aligned against IMGT so that V, D and J genes, CDR3 length and insertions or deletions at six rearrangement sites could be assigned. Within each subset, clonotype counts were normalized to sorted cell number, and only after that were true diversity and Gini coefficients computed with the tcR R package. The overlap coefficient, calculated on TCRB nucleotide sequences, was used to quantify repertoire sharing. Out-of-frame TCRB sequences from naive cells were analyzed as a proxy for the pre-selection repertoire. TCRdb re-hosts the immuneACCESS table, in-frame sequences only. Its copies lack some clones; in the studies checked, an unresolved V gene accounts for under half of them, and the cause for the rest is not known. V and J calls and clone size come straight from that table; D and trimming were deduced from the DNA. A total of 200,000 to 250,000 clones appear in this sample, around 13% of them only once. 0.019% of the sample goes to the ten largest clones.

Each donor gave one peripheral blood draw, averaging approximately 0.12 L, which was collected into heparinised tubes. Using a panel that included CD45RO, CCR7, CD25, CD127, CD95 and CD27, naive, central memory, regulatory and stem cell-like memory CD4+ T cells were sorted on a BD FACSAria II. A purity above 98% was achieved for all sorted populations. PBMCs were separated immediately by Lymphoprep density gradient centrifugation and were stained directly, without being cultured. So that batch effects would be minimized, each experiment stained and sorted samples in pairs, pairing one healthy donor with one patient. The sample comes from a study of beta chain features in type 1 diabetes (dated by TCRdb to 2017 to 2018). With regard to the full study: Mean age, gender distribution, total cell number and subset yield did not differ between patients and healthy donors. The study compared TCRB repertoires of sorted circulating CD4+ T cell subsets between recently diagnosed type 1 diabetes patients and matched healthy donors. Across all samples, 90 million to 130 million sorted cells were examined, and cell number per subset correlated strongly with RNA yield. Regulatory and stem cell-like memory subsets were isolated from only 8 patients and roughly 8 healthy donors, whereas naive and central memory subsets came from all 30 or so donors. The research as a whole found: HLA sub-analyses involved small numbers of individuals, so any influence of HLA type on TCRB rearrangement remained unresolved. PCR may preferentially amplify shorter templates, but because patient and control samples were amplified and corrected together, any resulting skew would affect both groups equally. Because cDNA rather than genomic DNA was sequenced, highly expressing activated cells could have been over-represented, although no difference in activation and CD3 levels was found between groups. Naive, central memory and regulatory TCRB repertoires appeared to be more alike among patients than among healthy donors. A moderate but significant shortening of TCRB CDR3 length was observed in type 1 diabetes patients in all four CD4+ subsets. Patients with type 1 diabetes made fewer insertions and deleted more nucleotides at VDJ recombination sites, implying thymic rearrangement abnormalities.

Trimming takes 5 bases off V and 4 bases off J; junction bases not matched to a gene: 7. The CDR3 holds 16 amino acids from the cysteine to the phenylalanine. Only the CDR3 DNA is retained, 48 bases long and in frame from the first base. In the germline V gene (reference sequence), CDR1 corresponds to MNHEY and CDR2 to SMNVEV. The chain uses TRBV27 and TRBJ2-2, and 10 bases in between align with TRBD1. The sequencing sample was made of naive CD4+ T cells from blood. What this sample's cell subset or site label stands for: true naive CD4+ T cells. This TCR came from a man aged 25 to 45 with type 1 diabetes. CDR3 region: CASSTTDRGSTGELFF. Read as DNA, the sequence is TGTGCCAGCAGTACAACGGACAGGGGGTCCACCGGGGAGCTGTTTTTT.